The 28 T cell receptor beta chains in this list originate from one sample, sequenced in a study of blood T cell repertoires in COVID-19. Profiling relied on immunoSEQ multiplex PCR, and the TCRdb table lists in-frame clones only, not all of them. The table has approximately 130,000 clones, 86% seen once; the top ten hold around 20%. Sequencing input: peripheral blood. These receptors all stem from a woman in her forties or fifties who had recovered from COVID-19.

The chain combines TRBV6-2 or TRBV6-3 with TRBJ2-5, with D tentatively TRBD2 (6 bases). Germline CDR1 reads MNHEY; CDR2 reads SVGEGT. The CDR3 covers 18 residues. Trimming took off 3 bases at V and 4 bases at J, with 24 bases between the two ends. The CDR3 DNA reads TGTGCCAGCAGTTATGACGCCGCGGAAGCGGCCGGGGGAGAGACCCAGTACTTC. Protein: CASSYDAAEAAGGETQYF.

This chain connects TRBV5-1 to TRBJ2-1; 8 positions agree with TRBD2. V trimming: 4 bases; J trimming: 2 bases; junction bases outside the gene matches: 8. This CDR3 contains 16 residues. CDR1 and CDR2 (germline): SGHRS, YFSETQ. In nucleotides, the CDR3 is TGCGCCAGCAGCGATAAAGCGGGGGCGGCCTACAATGAGCAGTTCTTC. Amino acids: CASSDKAGAAYNEQFF.

This clone appeared once. This chain joins TRBV18 and TRBJ2-7; D perhaps matches TRBD1 (5 bases). The V and J ends lost 2 bases and 0 bases respectively, with 8 bases between them. The CDR3 has 14 residues. Germline CDR1 and CDR2: KGHSH and LQKENI. CDR3 coding DNA: TGTGCCAGCTCACCAAGGGGCAACTCCTACGAGCAGTACTTC. Translation: CASSPRGNSYEQYF.

The chain carries TRBV6-5 and TRBJ2-1; D might be TRBD2 (6 bases). CDR1 and CDR2 (germline): MNHEY, SVGAGI. This CDR3 comprises 13 residues. Trimming took 8 bases from V and 3 from J, leaving 11 bases between them. The CDR3 loop reads CASGRGHYNEQFF. The CDR3, as DNA: TGTGCCAGCGGGCGGGGTCACTACAATGAGCAGTTCTTC.

The chain has TRBV9 and TRBJ2-1; 12 nucleotides line up with TRBD2. With 2 bases clipped from V and 4 bases from J, the junction kept 1 base outside the gene matches. Germline CDR1 SGDLS, CDR2 YYNGEE. There are 15 residues in the CDR3. The CDR3 sequence: CASSVLAGGYNEQFF. DNA for the CDR3: TGTGCCAGCAGCGTGCTAGCGGGAGGGTACAATGAGCAGTTCTTC.

The chain combines TRBV5-5 with TRBJ2-7, with D hard to call. V gave up 4 bases and J gave up 3 bases, with 8 bases separating them. This CDR3 is built from 12 residues. Germline lookup yields CDR1 SGHKS and CDR2 YYEKEE (reference sequence). The CDR3 nucleotides read TGTGCCAGCAGCCAAAGCAACTACGAGCAGTACTTC. Translation gives CASSQSNYEQYF.

J is TRBJ2-2 and V is TRBV7-6, with TRBD2 identical over 9 bases. The CDR3 length is 15 residues. J was trimmed by 6 bases and V by 1 base; bases with no gene match: 3. Germline V gene lookup returns CDR1 SGHVS and CDR2 FNYEAQ. The CDR3 sequence: CASSLGAGGAGELFF. DNA of the CDR3: TGTGCCAGCAGCTTAGGAGCGGGAGGTGCCGGGGAGCTGTTTTTT.

The rearrangement uses TRBV12-3 or TRBV12-4 and TRBJ1-1, with a weak D call TRBD1 (5 bases). The V end was cut by 2 bases, the J end by 1 base, with 5 bases between. The CDR3 totals 13 residues. Written as DNA, the CDR3 is TGTGCCAGCAGTTTACAGGGGAACACTGAAGCTTTCTTT. It encodes CASSLQGNTEAFF.

This rearrangement joins TRBV3-1 (or the pseudogene TRBV3-2) to TRBJ2-4, with a possible D match to TRBD2 (5 bases). CDR1 and CDR2 (germline): LGHDT, YNNKEL (reference sequence). Deletions cut 5 bases from V and 0 bases from J, with 11 bases between. This CDR3 is built from 15 residues. Written as DNA, the CDR3 is TGTGCCAGCAGCTATTCCGGGGTAGCCAAAAACATTCAGTACTTC. This encodes CASSYSGVAKNIQYF.

This clone was detected only once. The V call is TRBV29-1, the J call TRBJ2-1, with D perhaps matching TRBD2 (5 bases). The V gene lost 5 bases and the J gene lost 4 bases, with 12 bases spanning the gap. The germline CDR1 and CDR2 sequences are SQVTM and ANQGSEA. The CDR3 length is 13 residues. The CDR3: CSVTTGLYNEQFF. The CDR3 DNA reads TGCAGCGTTACGACGGGATTGTACAATGAGCAGTTCTTC.

This chain connects TRBV27 to TRBJ2-3, with 10 bases matching TRBD2. CDR3 length equals 18 residues. The ends lost 0 bases at V and 2 bases at J; junction bases unmatched: 8. Per the germline V gene, CDR1 is MNHEY and CDR2 is SMNVEV (reference sequence). The CDR3 DNA sequence: TGTGCCAGCAGTTTATCTTTCCCGACTAGCGGGCACACAGATACGCAGTATTTT. It yields the protein CASSLSFPTSGHTDTQYF.

This clone was counted between two and nine times. The chain combines TRBV11-2 with TRBJ1-1; 7 bases agree with TRBD1. V shed 4 bases, J shed 5 bases, and the junction held 19 bases outside the gene matches. The germline CDR1 and CDR2 sequences are SGHAT and FQNNGV. The CDR3 runs to 18 residues. The CDR3 loop is CASSWIKERDRGGTEAFF. In DNA, the CDR3 is TGTGCCAGCAGCTGGATCAAGGAAAGGGACAGAGGTGGGACTGAAGCTTTCTTT.

V is TRBV19 and J is TRBJ1-6; no firm D call. The ends were cut back, 4 bases at V and 5 bases at J, with 15 bases in the middle. This CDR3 is 16 amino acids long. Germline-derived CDR1 and CDR2 are LNHDA and SQIVND (reference sequence). In DNA form, the CDR3 reads TGTGCCAGTAGTACTCCAGCCGGAGCCGATAATTCACCCCTCCACTTT. Translation: CASSTPAGADNSPLHF.

This chain links TRBV6-5 with TRBJ1-2; TRBD1 matches 9 bases. Trimming removed 6 bases from V and 2 bases from J; junction bases left unmatched: 4. Germline values: CDR1 MNHEY, CDR2 SVGAGI. The CDR3 contains 14 residues. The CDR3 is CASRGQGNNYGYTF. CDR3 DNA sequence: TGTGCCAGCAGGGGACAGGGAAACAACTATGGCTACACCTTC.

The genes are TRBV21-1 and TRBJ1-1; the listed D gene, TRBD1, was not tested against the DNA. TRBV21-1 has pseudogene status. The CDR3 extends over 12 amino acids. CDR3 sequence: CARKDSRTEAFF. The CDR3 coding sequence is TGTGCCAGGAAGGACAGCCGCACTGAAGCTTTCTTT.

This chain joins TRBV2 and TRBJ1-1; D gene uncertain. This CDR3 region has 13 residues. V was cut by 5 bases and J by 2 bases, with 9 bases left in between. Germline-derived CDR1 and CDR2 are SNHLY and FYNNEI. This CDR3 is CASSLDFNTEAFF. The CDR3 nucleotides read TGTGCCAGCAGTTTGGACTTTAACACTGAAGCTTTCTTT.

This rearrangement joins TRBV3-1 (or the pseudogene TRBV3-2) to TRBJ2-5; D perhaps matches TRBD2 (6 bases). The germline CDR1 and CDR2 sequences are LGHDT and YNNKEL (reference sequence). The CDR3 is made up of 16 amino acids. Trimming stripped 0 bases from V and 2 bases from J, with 13 bases between. The CDR3 sequence is CASSQDIGGMQETQYF. For the CDR3, the DNA is TGTGCCAGCAGCCAAGATATCGGGGGTATGCAAGAGACCCAGTACTTC.

This chain joins TRBV19 and TRBJ1-1; TRBD1 might be the D (5 bases). Germline CDR1 LNHDA, CDR2 SQIVND (reference sequence). This CDR3 comprises 15 residues. V lost 5 bases to trimming and J lost 3 bases, with 16 bases between them. CDR3 protein: CASSRRGGGDTEAFF. In DNA form, the CDR3 reads TGTGCCAGTAGTCGCCGGGGGGGTGGCGACACTGAAGCTTTCTTT. The complete variable domain, with remaining parts taken from reference TRBV19 and TRBJ1-1, reads DGGITQSPKYLFRKEGQNVTLSCEQNLNHDAMYWYRQDPGQGLRLIYYSQIVNDFQKGDIAEGYSVSREKKESFPLTVTSAQKNPTAFYLCASSRRGGGDTEAFFGQGTRLTVV.

J is TRBJ2-7 and V is TRBV5-1, with TRBD1 matching 11 bases. The CDR3 has 16 residues. Germline V CDR1 and CDR2: SGHRS, YFSETQ. The trim removed 0 bases at V and 6 bases at J, leaving 8 bases unmatched. The DNA of the CDR3 is TGCGCCAGCAGCTTGGGGTTCGGACAGGGGGCGGCCGAGCAGTACTTC. Translated, it gives CASSLGFGQGAAEQYF.

This chain links TRBV5-8 with TRBJ1-4, with TRBD1 as a possible D gene (6 bases). Germline loops: CDR1 SGHTS, CDR2 YDEGEE. V was shortened by 4 bases and J by 4 bases, with 14 bases between the two germline ends. The CDR3 loop spans 15 amino acids. The CDR3 DNA is TGTGCCAGCAGCAGAAACAGGGATATTAATGAAAAACTGTTTTTT. Amino acids: CASSRNRDINEKLFF.

This chain joins TRBV2 and TRBJ2-7; TRBD2 matches at 7 bases. Trimming cost V 8 bases and J 6 bases; bases outside gene matches: 10. Germline lookup yields CDR1 SNHLY and CDR2 FYNNEI. The CDR3 extends over 13 amino acids. The chain's CDR3 is CASGLDLPPEQYF. CDR3 coding DNA: TGTGCCAGCGGACTAGACCTCCCCCCCGAGCAGTACTTC.

CDR3 in DNA: TGTGCCAGCAGTGTAGGAGGGGAATTTGGGGCCAACGTCCTGACTTTC. Residues: CASSVGGEFGANVLTF. The chain is built from TRBV2 and TRBJ2-6; D is perhaps TRBD2 (6 bases). Germline-derived CDR1 and CDR2 are SNHLY and FYNNEI. CDR3 length: 16 amino acids. Trimming took off 4 bases at V and 3 bases at J, with 13 bases between the two ends.

V usage is TRBV4-1 and J usage is TRBJ1-5, with 9 bases matching TRBD1. The germline V gene has CDR1 MGHRA and CDR2 YSYEKL. The CDR3 length is 18 residues. Trimming cost V 3 bases and J 4 bases; bases outside gene matches: 13. CDR3 sequence reads: CASSHALTGTGSNQPQHF. The CDR3, as DNA: TGCGCCAGCAGCCATGCCCTAACCGGGACAGGGTCAAATCAGCCCCAGCATTTT.

This chain uses TRBV27 with TRBJ2-5; tentatively, D is TRBD2 (5 bases). Germline V CDR1 and CDR2: MNHEY, SMNVEV (reference sequence). The CDR3 totals 14 residues. V lost 0 bases to trimming and J lost 5 bases, with 10 bases between them. The CDR3 spells CASSLSGRGETQYF. The CDR3 DNA sequence: TGTGCCAGCAGTTTATCAGGGCGCGGGGAGACCCAGTACTTC.

CDR3 in DNA: TGTGCCAGTAGTACCACGGGGAGCAATCAGCCCCAGCATTTT. It specifies CASSTTGSNQPQHF. The chain couples TRBV19 to TRBJ1-5, with D unclear. This CDR3 is 14 amino acids long. The germline V gene has CDR1 LNHDA and CDR2 SQIVND (reference sequence). Trimming took off 4 bases at V and 1 base at J, with 8 bases between the two ends.

V usage is TRBV5-1 and J usage is TRBJ2-7, with D possibly being TRBD2 (5 bases). Germline values: CDR1 SGHRS, CDR2 YFSETQ. The CDR3 has 16 amino acids. Trimming removed 4 bases at V and 1 base at J, with 18 bases between. CDR3 sequence reads: CASSPSGGSKSYEQYF. The CDR3 DNA follows: TGCGCCAGCAGCCCCTCGGGCGGGTCCAAATCCTACGAGCAGTACTTC.

This clone has only a few counts. The genes are TRBV4-1 and TRBJ2-7; D might be TRBD1 (6 bases). The CDR3 length is 15 residues. V gave up 5 bases and J gave up 4 bases, with 18 bases separating them. Germline V gene lookup returns CDR1 MGHRA and CDR2 YSYEKL. The CDR3 sequence: CASSSRESTGYEQYF. For the CDR3, the DNA is TGCGCCAGCAGCTCCCGGGAATCTACAGGGTACGAGCAGTACTTC.

V and J are TRBV11-3 and TRBJ2-2; 11 nucleotides agree with TRBD2. V was clipped by 7 bases and J by 7 bases; unmatched bases: 8. This CDR3 spans 15 amino acids. The germline gives CDR1 SGHNT, CDR2 YENEEA. The CDR3 here is CASTPLAGDHGELFF. The CDR3 bases are TGTGCCAGCACCCCACTAGCGGGAGATCACGGGGAGCTGTTTTTT.